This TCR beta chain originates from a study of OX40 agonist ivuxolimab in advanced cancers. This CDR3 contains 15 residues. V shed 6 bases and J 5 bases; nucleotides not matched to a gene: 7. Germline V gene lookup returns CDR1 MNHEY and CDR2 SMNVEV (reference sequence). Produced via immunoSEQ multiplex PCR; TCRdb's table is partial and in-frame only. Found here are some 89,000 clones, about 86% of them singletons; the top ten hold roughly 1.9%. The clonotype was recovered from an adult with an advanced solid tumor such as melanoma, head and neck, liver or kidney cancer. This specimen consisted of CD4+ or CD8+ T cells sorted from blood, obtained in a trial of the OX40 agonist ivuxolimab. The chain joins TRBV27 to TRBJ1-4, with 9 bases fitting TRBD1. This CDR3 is CASRTVGTGNEKLFF. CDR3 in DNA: TGTGCCAGCAGGACGGTAGGGACAGGGAATGAAAAACTGTTTTTT.